What follows are 6 T cell receptor beta chains derived from one specimen sequenced in a study of PD-1 blockade in classical Hodgkin lymphoma. Relapse was seen in all patients after autologous stem cell transplantation, and brentuximab vedotin exposure was variable. Some clones are missing from TCRdb's copy, which holds only in-frame ones; the method was immunoSEQ multiplex PCR. This repertoire shows around 34,000 clones, 76% found once; its top ten account for 16%. Sequencing used peripheral blood mononuclear cells (PBMCs), obtained before the second cycle of nivolumab. These receptors were obtained from a human donor with classical Hodgkin lymphoma.

The rearrangement links TRBV5-4 to TRBJ1-1; perhaps TRBD1 as D (5 bases). V was pared by 1 base and J by 4 bases, with 14 bases between. This CDR3 comprises 15 residues. CDR1 is SGHNT and CDR2 is YYREEE in the germline V gene (reference sequence). The CDR3, as DNA: TGTGCCAGCAGCTTGATCGGGGGTTCTACCACTGAAGCTTTCTTT. Its translation is CASSLIGGSTTEAFF.

V and J are TRBV11-2 and TRBJ2-7; 7 nucleotides agree with TRBD2. The CDR3 runs to 15 residues. CDR1 is SGHAT and CDR2 is FQNNGV in the germline V gene. The trim removed 0 bases at V and 7 bases at J, leaving 9 bases unmatched. CDR3 in DNA: TGTGCCAGCAGCTTAGATCTAGCCTGGGGAGGGGAGCAGTACTTC. It encodes CASSLDLAWGGEQYF.

This clone appeared a few times. The V and J genes are TRBV6-5 and TRBJ1-2; D may be TRBD1 (5 bases). The CDR3 is 13 residues long. The V and J ends lost 6 bases and 7 bases respectively, with 15 bases between them. Germline assignment: CDR1 MNHEY and CDR2 SVGAGI. This chain's CDR3 is CASSARGVGGYTF. In DNA, the CDR3 is TGTGCCAGCAGCGCTCGGGGGGTCGGTGGCTACACCTTC.

This clone has only a few counts. The genes are TRBV7-9 and TRBJ2-5, with 9 bases lining up with TRBD2. The CDR3 is 16 amino acids. Germline-derived CDR1 and CDR2 are SEHNR and FQNEAQ (reference sequence). Trimming cost V 4 bases and J 5 bases; bases outside gene matches: 11. The CDR3 coding sequence is TGTGCCAGCAGCTCCCTCGGCGGGGGGGCGTGGGAGACCCAGTACTTC. Protein sequence: CASSSLGGGAWETQYF.

Details on this clone: Other DNA sequences in this specimen translate into the identical CDR3. The chain couples TRBV5-1 to TRBJ2-5; D gene uncertain. The CDR3 contains 12 residues. Germline V CDR1 and CDR2: SGHRS, YFSETQ. V shed 0 bases and J shed 4 bases, with 4 bases lying between them. CDR3 nucleotide sequence: TGCGCCAGCAGCTTGGCCGGAGAGACCCAGTACTTC. This gives the protein CASSLAGETQYF.

The rearrangement joins TRBV5-6 to TRBJ2-3, with 9 positions matching TRBD2. The CDR3 covers 18 residues. The germline V gene encodes CDR1 SGHDT and CDR2 YYEEEE. V gave up 4 bases and J gave up 2 bases; unmatched junction bases: 14. CDR3 residues: CASSRMLLRGGITDTQYF. The CDR3 DNA reads TGTGCCAGCAGCCGGATGCTCTTGCGGGGGGGCATCACAGATACGCAGTATTTT.